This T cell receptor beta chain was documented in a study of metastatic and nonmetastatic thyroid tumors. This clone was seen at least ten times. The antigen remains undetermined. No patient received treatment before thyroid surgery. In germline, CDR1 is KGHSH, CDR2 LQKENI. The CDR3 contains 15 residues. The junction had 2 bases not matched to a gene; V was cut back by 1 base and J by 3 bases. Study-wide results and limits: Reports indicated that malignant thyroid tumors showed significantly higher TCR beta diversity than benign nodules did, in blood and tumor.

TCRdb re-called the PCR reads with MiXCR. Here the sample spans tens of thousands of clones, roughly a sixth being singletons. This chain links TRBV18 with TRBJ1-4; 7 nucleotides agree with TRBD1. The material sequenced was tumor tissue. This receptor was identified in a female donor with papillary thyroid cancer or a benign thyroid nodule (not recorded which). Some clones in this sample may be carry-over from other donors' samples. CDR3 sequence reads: CASSPRTGSNEKLFF. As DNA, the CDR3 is TGTGCCAGCTCACCACGGACAGGTTCTAATGAAAAACTGTTTTTT.